This TCR beta chain was found in a study of cytomegalovirus exposure and HLA in healthy donors (dated by TCRdb to 2017 to 2019). Looking at the study overall: An earlier analysis of approximately 640 of the donors reported about 250 Gb of sequence data and 117 million unique TCR beta sequences from 190 million or so T cells. Both class I and class II loci were covered by HLA typing, at four-digit resolution. A later analysis re-analyzed previously published TCR beta repertoires from several hundred donors and added high-resolution HLA genotyping to study TCR occurrence patterns. An earlier analysis of about 600 of the donors used high-throughput TCR beta sequencing to judge whether each TCR beta V gene segment behaved as functional or pseudogenic. In a later genetic analysis, genome-wide SNP genotypes for about 55% of the roughly 700 donors were used, and that subset was treated as a discovery cohort. To predict cytomegalovirus infection status, the study combined high-throughput TCR immunosequencing, statistical association of individual TCRs with disease status, and machine learning. Along with the roughly 670-subject first cohort, a separate validation cohort of around 120 different subjects was used. Rather than drawing on any new phenotypic data, the later analysis identified candidate immune exposures from TCR beta sequences and the way those sequences occurred across donors. The genetic ancestry cluster associated with self-reported Caucasian donors included about four fifths of the 350 to 500 genotyped donors. A handful of DR-DQ haplotypes were handled as single units for association and clustering because linkage in the cohort was strong. The number of typed donors differed by locus: 629-630 for A, B, C, DRB1 and DQB1; 522 for DQA1; fewer than 610 for DPA1; and 400 to 480 for DPB1. Alongside the repertoire data, information on donor age, sex, ethnicity and CMV serostatus was compiled. The T cell repertoires of under 700 subjects were profiled by immunosequencing and related to cytomegalovirus serostatus. About 310 gigabases of sequencing data and roughly 90 million unique TCR sequences were included in an early release covering about 700 HLA-typed donors. The aim of the study was to test whether cataloging public T cell receptors could identify signatures of past pathogen exposure. Among some 410 genotyped donors of the cohort, an average of around 220,000 unique TCR beta nucleotide sequences was sequenced per donor, of which 15% to 20% were non-productive. All discovery cohort repertoires had been generated using a single sequencing platform.

Results the study describes overall, beyond this receptor: Strong co-occurrence of HLA alleles, especially DR and DQ, made assigning TCR associations to individual alleles difficult. A further reported finding was that TCR beta sequences accurately predicted the HLA-A and HLA-B alleles for most subjects in the first cohort. The earlier analysis of around 600 of the donors excluded fewer than 20 rarely observed V segments, including chromosome 9 orphons, because counts were too low. In a later genetic analysis, fewer N-insertions in productive TCRs were reported among donors in an Asian-associated ancestry cluster than the roughly 700-donor mean. Immune exposure information for the cohort was limited to CMV serostatus. According to a later analysis, most CMV-associated TCR beta chains appeared to be HLA-restricted, and the HLA associations seemed to be driven largely by CMV exposure. Some IMGT-functional V segments, including TRBV6-2 and TRBV6-3, could not be told apart with the 87-base-pair reads, so those segments were excluded. At a false discovery rate of 0.05, a later analysis linked 16,951 TCR beta sequences to specific HLA alleles. Several of the top co-occurrence clusters appeared to be linked to parvovirus B19, influenza, CMV and Epstein-Barr virus, according to a later analysis. Correlated functional status among segregating V segments might be attributable to linkage disequilibrium, but an unknown experimental factor could not be ruled out. A few of the identified cytomegalovirus-associated TCR beta chains were confirmed in vitro to be specific for cytomegalovirus antigens. In the study, around 150 TCR beta chains were listed as associated with cytomegalovirus. A later analysis found that TCR association rates varied across HLA loci, with DRB1 alleles showing the most associated TCRs and HLA-C alleles the fewest. The authors suggested that the approach could potentially be generalized to other disease states and immunological phenotypes. Because HLA typing was unavailable for some donors at each locus, only the typed subset was used in association tests. Most TCR sequences were observed very rarely across donors, whereas some public TCRs were present in many individuals. The cohort was sequenced for TCR beta chains only, and without alpha or paired-chain data the features that could be detected were limited. Broadly in line with IMGT annotations, most TCR beta V segments showed up in productive rearrangements about 87% or about 30% of the time in an earlier analysis of several hundred of the donors. Cytomegalovirus status was reported to be diagnosed by the classifier with high specificity and sensitivity in both the original and validation cohorts. Roughly uniform sequencing depth across donors was assumed in presence/absence analyses, although this assumption may not hold. In a later genetic analysis, a missense DCLRE1C variant was associated with V-gene and J-gene trimming of TCR beta chains, and the association was replicated in an independent cohort. A group of highly shared sequence variants was considered likely to be a technical artifact of the sequencing pipeline. In a later analysis, HLA-associated TCR beta chains were found to be more clonally expanded and to have lower generation probabilities than equally common non-associated chains.

The cohort comprised some 700 healthy bone marrow donors. Cohort members were all nominally healthy when sampled, although unrecorded immune exposures were likely present. The donor tested CMV seropositive and was one of the 289 seropositive cohort members. Each donor provided a peripheral blood sample, and peripheral blood mononuclear cells were used for TCR beta sequencing. Genomic DNA was extracted from the blood cell samples with the Qiagen DNeasy Blood Extraction Kit. Concerning this clone: No cognate antigen has been identified for it. Base-call qualities are not available, and no considerably larger clone is one nucleotide away.

Trimming removed 0 bases from V and 1 base from J; the gene matches leave 2 bases unexplained. Counted from cysteine to phenylalanine, this CDR3 has 15 amino acids. The retained sequence is limited to the CDR3, 45 bases, with the frame set at the first base. CDR1 and CDR2 are drawn from the germline V gene (reference sequence): SGHKS, YYEKEE. The library came from the immunoSEQ multiplex PCR assay. For the multiplex PCR, a mixture combining 60 forward primers for TCR Vbeta segments and 13 reverse primers for TCR Jbeta segments was used. The CDR3 region of rearranged TCR beta genes was amplified from genomic DNA with a multiplex PCR assay. The amplified TCR beta libraries were sequenced on the Illumina HiSeq System as 87-base-pair reads. For the original study's pipeline: A later analysis tallied 70 million to 100 million unique TCR beta chains across the roughly 610 repertoires, and about 12 million of those chains were shared by two or more donors. Raw reads were error-corrected and collapsed into unique sequences by a nearest-neighbor algorithm in which closely related sequences were merged to remove PCR and sequencing errors. CDR3 sequences were aligned to IMGT reference sequences to assign V, D and J gene segments. Each retained sequence needed at least a six-nucleotide match to both a V gene segment and a J gene segment. Rearrangements were called productive when the CDR3 lacked stop codons and stayed in frame with V and J; all others were non-productive. CDR3 was defined according to IMGT convention as the region running from the second conserved V-encoded cysteine to the conserved J-encoded phenylalanine. The earlier analysis of fewer than 700 of the donors excluded sequences that lacked an unambiguous match to a single V gene segment. In an earlier analysis of some 590 of the donors, a V segment was called functional when productive rearrangements were above 56.7%, and segregating when the standard deviation between donors exceeded 5%. A statistical classification framework was built for diagnosing cytomegalovirus status from the catalog of TCR beta chain sequences. V and J gene assignment, in a later analysis, came from comparing TCR nucleotide sequences with IMGT/GENE-DB human TR gene sequences. The TCRdist pipeline was used in a later analysis to assign CDR3 sequences and most-parsimonious VDJ recombination scenarios. A later analysis defined each TCR beta chain by its CDR3 amino acid sequence plus V-gene family, and excluded reads lacking a unique V-gene family. In a later analysis, approximately 640 highly shared, low-generation-probability nucleotide sequences were removed to address suspected cross-contamination and a sequencing artifact. For each public chain, a later analysis derived a clonal expansion index from normalized ranks of inferred template counts within each repertoire. A later analysis computed generation probabilities with a VDJ recombination model fitted to out-of-frame rearrangements, and checked the results against IGoR. A later analysis scored TCR-TCR, TCR-HLA and TCR-CMV co-occurrence with hypergeometric tests, applying a repertoire-size bias correction to TCR pairs. False discovery rates were estimated in a later analysis by permuting HLA or CMV assignments 20 times. A later analysis grouped co-occurring TCRs with DBSCAN, adding TCRdist sequence similarity when clustering within HLA-allele-positive subsets. Co-occurrence clustering excluded repertoires with fewer than 30,000 or more than 120,000 public chains, plus five with anomalous nucleotide sharing. The immuneACCESS repertoire file appears here via TCRdb, limited to in-frame rearrangements. These files lack a portion of the clones; in checked studies, under half of the deficit traces to unresolved V genes, and the cause of the others is not known. The V and J calls and clone size were taken over from that table, and D and trimming were inferred from the DNA. The sample table contains 150,000 to 200,000 clones; only one count was recorded for about 78% of them. Approximately 13% of the sample is taken by the ten largest.

The sequenced material came from PBMCs. The TCR sequence derives from a woman in her fifties or sixties in good health and CMV-seropositive. This chain joins TRBV5-5 to TRBJ1-1; the central 8 bases match TRBD1. The DNA sequence reads TGTGCCAGCAGCTTGGGGGGGACAGGGAACACTGAAGCTTTCTTT. It codes for CASSLGGTGNTEAFF.